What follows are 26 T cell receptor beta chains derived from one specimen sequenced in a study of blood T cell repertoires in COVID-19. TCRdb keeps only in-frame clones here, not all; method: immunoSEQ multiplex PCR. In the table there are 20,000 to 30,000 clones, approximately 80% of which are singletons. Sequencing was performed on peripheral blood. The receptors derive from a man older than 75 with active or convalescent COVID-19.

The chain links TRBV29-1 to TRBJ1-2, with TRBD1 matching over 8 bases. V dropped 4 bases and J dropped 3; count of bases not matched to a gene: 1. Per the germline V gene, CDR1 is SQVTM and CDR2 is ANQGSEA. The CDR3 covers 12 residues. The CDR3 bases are TGCAGCGTTGTACAGGGGGACTATGGCTACACCTTC. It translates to CSVVQGDYGYTF.

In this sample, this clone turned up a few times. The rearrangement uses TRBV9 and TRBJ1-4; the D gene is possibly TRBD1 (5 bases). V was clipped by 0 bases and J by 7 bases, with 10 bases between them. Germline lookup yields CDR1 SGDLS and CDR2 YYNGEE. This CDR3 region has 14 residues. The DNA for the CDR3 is TGTGCCAGCAGCGTAGCCAGGGAGGGTGAAAAACTGTTTTTT. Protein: CASSVAREGEKLFF.

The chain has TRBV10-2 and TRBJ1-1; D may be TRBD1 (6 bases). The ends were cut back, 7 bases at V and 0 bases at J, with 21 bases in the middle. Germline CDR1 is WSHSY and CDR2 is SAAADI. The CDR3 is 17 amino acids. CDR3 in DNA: TGCGCCAGCAAAGACTTCGGGGGGCTTGGTGTGAACACTGAAGCTTTCTTT. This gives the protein CASKDFGGLGVNTEAFF.

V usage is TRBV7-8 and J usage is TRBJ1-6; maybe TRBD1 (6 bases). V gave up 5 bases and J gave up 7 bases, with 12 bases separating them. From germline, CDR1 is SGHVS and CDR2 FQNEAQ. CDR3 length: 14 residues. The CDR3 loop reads CASSPQGSNSPLHF. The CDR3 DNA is TGTGCCAGCAGCCCACAGGGTTCGAATTCACCCCTCCACTTT.

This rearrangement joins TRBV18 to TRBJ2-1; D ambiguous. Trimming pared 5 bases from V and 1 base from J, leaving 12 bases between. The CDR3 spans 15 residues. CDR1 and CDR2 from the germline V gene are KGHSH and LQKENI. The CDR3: CASSTNPSSYNEQFF. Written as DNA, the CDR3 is TGTGCCAGCTCAACCAACCCTAGTTCCTACAATGAGCAGTTCTTC. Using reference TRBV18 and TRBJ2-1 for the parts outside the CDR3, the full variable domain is NAGVMQNPRHLVRRRGQEARLRCSPMKGHSHVYWYRQLPEEGLKFMVYLQKENIIDESGMPKERFSAEFPKEGPSILRIQQVVRGDSAAYFCASSTNPSSYNEQFFGPGTRLTVL.

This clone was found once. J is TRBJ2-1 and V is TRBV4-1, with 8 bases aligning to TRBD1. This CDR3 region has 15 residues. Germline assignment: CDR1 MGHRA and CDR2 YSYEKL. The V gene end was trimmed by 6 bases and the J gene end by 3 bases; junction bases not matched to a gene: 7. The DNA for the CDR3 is TGCGCCAGCAGTCTTCAGGGGGCGATCTACAATGAGCAGTTCTTC. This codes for CASSLQGAIYNEQFF.

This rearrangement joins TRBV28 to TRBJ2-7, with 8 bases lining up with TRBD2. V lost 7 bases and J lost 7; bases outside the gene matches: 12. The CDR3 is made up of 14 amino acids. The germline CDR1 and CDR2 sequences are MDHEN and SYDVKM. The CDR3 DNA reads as TGTGCCAGCATATCCAGCGGGAGCCTCAGGGAGCAGTACTTC. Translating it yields CASISSGSLREQYF.

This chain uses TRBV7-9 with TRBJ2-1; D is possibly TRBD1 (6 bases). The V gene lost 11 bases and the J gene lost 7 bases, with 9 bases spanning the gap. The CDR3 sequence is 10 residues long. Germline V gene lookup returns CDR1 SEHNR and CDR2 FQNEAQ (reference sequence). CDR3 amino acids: CAVQGNEQFF. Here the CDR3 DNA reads TGTGCCGTACAGGGAAATGAGCAGTTCTTC.

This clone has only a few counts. CDR3 loop: CATKLGPAVMNEQFF. In DNA, the CDR3 is TGTGCCACCAAGTTGGGGCCGGCAGTCATGAATGAGCAGTTCTTC. This rearrangement joins TRBV19 to TRBJ2-1; TRBD1 is a possible D gene (5 bases). V was clipped by 10 bases and J by 7 bases, with 23 bases between them. Per germline, CDR1 LNHDA and CDR2 SQIVND (reference sequence). This CDR3 is 15 amino acids long.

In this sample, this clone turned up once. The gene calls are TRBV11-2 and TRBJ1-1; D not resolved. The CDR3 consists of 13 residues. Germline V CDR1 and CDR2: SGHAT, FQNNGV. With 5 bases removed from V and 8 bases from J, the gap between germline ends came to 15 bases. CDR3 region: CASSMGRGPEAFF. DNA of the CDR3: TGTGCCAGCAGCATGGGAAGAGGGCCAGAAGCTTTCTTT.

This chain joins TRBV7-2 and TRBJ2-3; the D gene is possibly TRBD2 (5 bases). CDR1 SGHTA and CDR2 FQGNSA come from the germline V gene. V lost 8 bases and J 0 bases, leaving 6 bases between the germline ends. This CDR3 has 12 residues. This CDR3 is CASGLSTDTQYF. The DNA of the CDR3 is TGTGCCAGCGGACTGAGCACAGATACGCAGTATTTT. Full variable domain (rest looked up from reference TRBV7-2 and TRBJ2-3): GAGVSQSPSNKVTEKGKDVELRCDPISGHTALYWYRQSLGQGLEFLIYFQGNSAPDKSGLPSDRFSAERTGGSVSTLTIQRTQQEDSAVYLCASGLSTDTQYFGPGTRLTVL.

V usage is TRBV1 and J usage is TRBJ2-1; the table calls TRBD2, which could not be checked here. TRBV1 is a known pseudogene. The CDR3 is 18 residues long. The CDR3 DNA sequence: TGCACCAGCAGCCAAGAGACCTTAGCGGGAGGAACCTACAATGAGCAGTTCTTC. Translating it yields CTSSQETLAGGTYNEQFF.

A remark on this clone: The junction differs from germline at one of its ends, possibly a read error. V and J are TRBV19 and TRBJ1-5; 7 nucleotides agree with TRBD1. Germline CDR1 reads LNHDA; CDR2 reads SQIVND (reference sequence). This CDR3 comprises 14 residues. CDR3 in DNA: TGTGCCAGTAGGATAGGTCCAGGGGGGAAGCCCCAGCATTTT. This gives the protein CASRIGPGGKPQHF.

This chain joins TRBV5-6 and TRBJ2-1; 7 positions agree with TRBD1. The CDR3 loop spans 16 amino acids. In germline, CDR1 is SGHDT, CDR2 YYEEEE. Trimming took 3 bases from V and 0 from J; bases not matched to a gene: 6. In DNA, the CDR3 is TGTGCCAGCAGCTGGGGGCGGACAGGCTCCTACAATGAGCAGTTCTTC. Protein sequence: CASSWGRTGSYNEQFF.

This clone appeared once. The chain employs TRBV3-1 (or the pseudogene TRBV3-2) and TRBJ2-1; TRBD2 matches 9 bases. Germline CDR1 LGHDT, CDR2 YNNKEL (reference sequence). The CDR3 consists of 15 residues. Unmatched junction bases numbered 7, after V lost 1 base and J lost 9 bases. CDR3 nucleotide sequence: TGTGCCAGCAGCCAAGGGCGCGGGGGGGCTAGTGAGCAGTTCTTC. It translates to CASSQGRGGASEQFF.

The CDR3 DNA sequence: TGTGCCAGCAGCCAACGAAAAAACAGGAATGAAAAACTGTTTTTT. It is translated as CASSQRKNRNEKLFF. This rearrangement joins TRBV11-2 to TRBJ1-4, with a weak D call TRBD1 (5 bases). Germline CDR1 reads SGHAT; CDR2 reads FQNNGV. The V and J ends lost 5 bases and 5 bases respectively, with 15 bases between them. This CDR3 comprises 15 residues.

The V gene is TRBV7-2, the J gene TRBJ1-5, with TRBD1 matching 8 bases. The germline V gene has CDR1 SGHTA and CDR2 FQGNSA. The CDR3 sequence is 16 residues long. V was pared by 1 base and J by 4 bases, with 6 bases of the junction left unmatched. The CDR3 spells CASSLGGQGGNQPQHF. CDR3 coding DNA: TGTGCCAGCAGCTTAGGAGGACAGGGTGGGAATCAGCCCCAGCATTTT.

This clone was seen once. The CDR3 bases are TGTGCCACCCAGGGCGGAGGGGTAAATTCACCCCTCCACTTT. Translating it yields CATQGGGVNSPLHF. The rearrangement uses TRBV24-1 and TRBJ1-6; D is perhaps TRBD1 (5 bases). V lost 9 bases and J 7 bases, leaving 15 bases between the germline ends. Germline assignment: CDR1 KGHDR and CDR2 SFDVKD. The CDR3 contains 14 residues.

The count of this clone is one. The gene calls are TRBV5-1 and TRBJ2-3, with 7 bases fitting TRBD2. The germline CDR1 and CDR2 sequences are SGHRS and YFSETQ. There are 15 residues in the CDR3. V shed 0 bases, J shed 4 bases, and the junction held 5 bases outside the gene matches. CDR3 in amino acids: CASSLAGGGPDTQYF. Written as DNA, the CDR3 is TGCGCCAGCAGCTTGGCTGGCGGGGGACCAGATACGCAGTATTTT. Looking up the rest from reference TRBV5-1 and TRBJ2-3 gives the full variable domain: KAGVTQTPRYLIKTRGQQVTLSCSPISGHRSVSWYQQTPGQGLQFLFEYFSETQRNKGNFPGRFSGRQFSNSRSEMNVSTLELGDSALYLCASSLAGGGPDTQYFGPGTRLTVL.

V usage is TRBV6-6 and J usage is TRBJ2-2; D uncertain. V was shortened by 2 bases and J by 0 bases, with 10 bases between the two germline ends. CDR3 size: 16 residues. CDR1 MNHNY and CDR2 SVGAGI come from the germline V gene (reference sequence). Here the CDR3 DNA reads TGTGCCAGCAGTTACCCGATAGGAGCGAACACCGGGGAGCTGTTTTTT. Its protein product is CASSYPIGANTGELFF.

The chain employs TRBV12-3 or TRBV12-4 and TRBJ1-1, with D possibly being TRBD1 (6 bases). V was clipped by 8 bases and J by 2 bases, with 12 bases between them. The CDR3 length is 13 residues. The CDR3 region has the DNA TGTGCCAGCCATAGGACAGCTAACACTGAAGCTTTCTTT. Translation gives CASHRTANTEAFF.

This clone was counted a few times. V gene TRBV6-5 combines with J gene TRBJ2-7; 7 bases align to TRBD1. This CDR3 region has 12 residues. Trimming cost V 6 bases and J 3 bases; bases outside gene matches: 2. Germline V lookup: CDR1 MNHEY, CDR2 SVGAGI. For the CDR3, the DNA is TGTGCCAGCAGCTGGGACAGCTACGAGCAGTACTTC. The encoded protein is CASSWDSYEQYF.

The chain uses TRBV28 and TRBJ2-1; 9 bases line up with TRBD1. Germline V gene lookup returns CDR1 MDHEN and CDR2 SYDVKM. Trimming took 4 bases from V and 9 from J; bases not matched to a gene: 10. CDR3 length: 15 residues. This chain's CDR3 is CASSSAGQGKGEQFF. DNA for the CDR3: TGTGCCAGCAGTTCTGCGGGACAGGGAAAGGGTGAGCAGTTCTTC.

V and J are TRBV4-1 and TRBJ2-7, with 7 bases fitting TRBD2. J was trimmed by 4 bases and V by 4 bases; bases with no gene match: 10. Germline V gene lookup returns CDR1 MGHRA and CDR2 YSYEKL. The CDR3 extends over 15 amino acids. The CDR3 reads CASSPGLTGGYEQYF. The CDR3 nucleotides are TGCGCCAGCAGCCCAGGGTTAACGGGGGGATACGAGCAGTACTTC.

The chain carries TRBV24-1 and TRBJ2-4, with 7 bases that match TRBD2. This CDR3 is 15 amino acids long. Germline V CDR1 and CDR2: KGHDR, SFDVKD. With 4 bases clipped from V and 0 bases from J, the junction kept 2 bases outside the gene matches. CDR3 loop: CATSESGVAKNIQYF. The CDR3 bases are TGTGCCACCAGTGAAAGCGGGGTAGCCAAAAACATTCAGTACTTC.

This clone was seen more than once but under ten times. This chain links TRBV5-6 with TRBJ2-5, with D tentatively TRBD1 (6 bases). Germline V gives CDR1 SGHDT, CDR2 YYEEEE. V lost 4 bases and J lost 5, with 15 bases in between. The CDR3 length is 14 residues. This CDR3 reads CASSAGLGAETQYF. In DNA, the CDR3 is TGTGCCAGCAGCGCGGGTCTGGGGGCCGAGACCCAGTACTTC.